This note documents a single T cell receptor beta chain sequence. The antigen remains undetermined. This sample stems from a study of T cells in localized non-small cell lung cancer. Per the germline V gene, CDR1 is SGHTA and CDR2 is FQGTGA. V was pared by 5 bases and J by 4 bases, with 6 bases of the junction left unmatched. The CDR3 totals 15 residues. The data were produced by immunoSEQ multiplex PCR, yet TCRdb's version contains in-frame clones alone and is incomplete. The top ten hold 17% of the sample, which has about 48,000 clones, around 77% seen once. Findings and caveats of the study: The tumor had only one region sequenced, so heterogeneity remains possible. The appearance of a median 57 of the top 100 tumor clones was seen in adjacent lung. It was uninvolved adjacent lung that showed the highest T cell clonality, exceeding tumor.

The sequenced sample was peripheral blood, obtained before any cancer treatment. The source of this sequence is a man aged 35-69 years with stage I squamous cell lung carcinoma. This sequence joins TRBV7-3 and TRBJ2-5; 11 bases are a match to TRBD1. CDR3 sequence (DNA): TGTGCCAGCAGCAACACCGGGACAGGGGGAGAGACCCAGTACTTC. Its protein is CASSNTGTGGETQYF. Combining the CDR3 with reference TRBV7-3 and TRBJ2-5 gives the whole variable domain GAGVSQTPSNKVTEKGKYVELRCDPISGHTALYWYRQSLGQGPEFLIYFQGTGAADDSGLPNDRFFAVRPEGSVSTLKIQRTERGDSAVYLCASSNTGTGGETQYFGPGTRLLVL.